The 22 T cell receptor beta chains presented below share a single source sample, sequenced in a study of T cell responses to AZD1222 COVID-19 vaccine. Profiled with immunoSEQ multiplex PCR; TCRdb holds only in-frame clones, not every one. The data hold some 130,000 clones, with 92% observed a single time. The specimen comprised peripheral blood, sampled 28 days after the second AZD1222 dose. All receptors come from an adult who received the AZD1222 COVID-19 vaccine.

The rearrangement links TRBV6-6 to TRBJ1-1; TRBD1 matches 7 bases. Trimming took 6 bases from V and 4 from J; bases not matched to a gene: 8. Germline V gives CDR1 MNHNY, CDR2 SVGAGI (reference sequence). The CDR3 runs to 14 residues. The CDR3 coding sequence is TGTGCCAGCAGAGGACCCTCAGGGGGCACTGAAGCTTTCTTT. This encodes CASRGPSGGTEAFF.

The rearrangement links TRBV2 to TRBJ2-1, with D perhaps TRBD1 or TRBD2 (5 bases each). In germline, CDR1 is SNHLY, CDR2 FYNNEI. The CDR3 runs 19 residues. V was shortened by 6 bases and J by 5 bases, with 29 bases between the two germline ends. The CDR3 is CASSPSPVVGTKWDNEQFF. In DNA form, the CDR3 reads TGTGCCAGCAGCCCGTCCCCGGTCGTCGGGACCAAGTGGGACAATGAGCAGTTCTTC.

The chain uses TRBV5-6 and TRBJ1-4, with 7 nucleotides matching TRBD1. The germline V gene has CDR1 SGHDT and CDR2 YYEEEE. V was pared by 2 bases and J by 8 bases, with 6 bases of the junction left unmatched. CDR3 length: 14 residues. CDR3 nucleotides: TGTGCCAGCAGCTTAGGGGGCGTGAGGGAAAAACTGTTTTTT. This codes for CASSLGGVREKLFF.

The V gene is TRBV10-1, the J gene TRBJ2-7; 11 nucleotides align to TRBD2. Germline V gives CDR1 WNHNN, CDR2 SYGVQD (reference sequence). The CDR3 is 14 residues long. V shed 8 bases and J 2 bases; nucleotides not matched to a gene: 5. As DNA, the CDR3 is TGCGCCAGCCTTGGACTAGCGGGCCCCTACGAGCAGTACTTC. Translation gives CASLGLAGPYEQYF.

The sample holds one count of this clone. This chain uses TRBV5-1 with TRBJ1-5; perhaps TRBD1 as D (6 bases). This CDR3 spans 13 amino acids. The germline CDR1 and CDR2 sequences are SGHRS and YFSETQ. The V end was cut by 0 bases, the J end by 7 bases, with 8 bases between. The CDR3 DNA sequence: TGCGCCAGCAGCTTGGGGCAGGGGCAGCCCCAGCATTTT. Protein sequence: CASSLGQGQPQHF.

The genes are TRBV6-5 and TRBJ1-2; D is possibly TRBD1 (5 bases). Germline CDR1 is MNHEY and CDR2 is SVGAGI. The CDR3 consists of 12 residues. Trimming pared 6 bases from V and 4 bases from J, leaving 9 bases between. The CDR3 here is CASSTGFYGYTF. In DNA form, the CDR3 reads TGTGCCAGCAGCACAGGATTCTATGGCTACACCTTC.

CDR3 in DNA: TGCAGCGTCTCGATGGGCACAGATCGGAATCAGCCCCAGCATTTT. Encoded protein: CSVSMGTDRNQPQHF. V is TRBV29-1 and J is TRBJ1-5; D remains unclear. V dropped 6 bases and J dropped 4 bases, with 19 bases sitting between them. The length of the CDR3 is 15 residues. Germline-derived CDR1 and CDR2 are SQVTM and ANQGSEA.

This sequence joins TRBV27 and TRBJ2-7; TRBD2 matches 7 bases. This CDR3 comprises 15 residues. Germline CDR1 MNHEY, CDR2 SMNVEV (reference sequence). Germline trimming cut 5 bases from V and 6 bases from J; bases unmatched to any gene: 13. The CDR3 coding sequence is TGTGCCAGCAGTGCCCCGGCGGGAGAATTCCTCGAGCAGTACTTC. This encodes CASSAPAGEFLEQYF.

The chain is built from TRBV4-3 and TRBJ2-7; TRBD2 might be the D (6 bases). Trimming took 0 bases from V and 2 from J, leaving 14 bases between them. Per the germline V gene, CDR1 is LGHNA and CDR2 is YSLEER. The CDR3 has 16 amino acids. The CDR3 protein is CASSQDPGDSTYEQYF. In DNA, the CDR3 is TGCGCCAGCAGCCAAGATCCCGGGGACTCAACCTACGAGCAGTACTTC.

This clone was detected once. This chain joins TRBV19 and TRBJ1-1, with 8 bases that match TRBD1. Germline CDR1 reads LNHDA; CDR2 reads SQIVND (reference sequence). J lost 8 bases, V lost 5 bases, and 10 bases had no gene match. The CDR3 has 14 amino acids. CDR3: CASSPRTGLIEAFF. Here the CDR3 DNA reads TGTGCCAGTAGTCCCCGGACAGGGTTGATAGAAGCTTTCTTT.

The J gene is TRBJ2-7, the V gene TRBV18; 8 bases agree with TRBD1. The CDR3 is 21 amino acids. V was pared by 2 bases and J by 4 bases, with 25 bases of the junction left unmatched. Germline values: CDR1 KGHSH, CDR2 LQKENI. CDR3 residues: CASSPGQGAMGLNIRVYEQYF. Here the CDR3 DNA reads TGTGCCAGCTCACCAGGGCAGGGGGCGATGGGACTGAATATACGCGTATACGAGCAGTACTTC.

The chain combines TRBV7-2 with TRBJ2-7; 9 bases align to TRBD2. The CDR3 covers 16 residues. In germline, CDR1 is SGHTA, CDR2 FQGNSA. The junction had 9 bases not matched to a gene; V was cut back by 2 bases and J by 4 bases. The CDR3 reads CASSLNWGREGYEQYF. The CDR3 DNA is TGTGCCAGCAGCTTAAATTGGGGGCGGGAGGGGTACGAGCAGTACTTC.

The CDR3 spells CSVGVTGANYGYTF. The CDR3, as DNA: TGCAGCGTTGGGGTAACAGGGGCTAACTATGGCTACACCTTC. J is TRBJ1-2 and V is TRBV29-1; 7 positions match TRBD1. This CDR3 contains 14 residues. V gave up 4 bases and J gave up 0 bases; unmatched junction bases: 5. Germline V gene lookup returns CDR1 SQVTM and CDR2 ANQGSEA.

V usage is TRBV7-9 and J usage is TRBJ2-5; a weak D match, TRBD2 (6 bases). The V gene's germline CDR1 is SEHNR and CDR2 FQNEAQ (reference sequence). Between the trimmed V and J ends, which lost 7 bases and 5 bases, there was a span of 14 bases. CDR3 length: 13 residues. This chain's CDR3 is CASTRGSGETQYF. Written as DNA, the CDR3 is TGTGCCAGCACCCGGGGGTCGGGGGAGACCCAGTACTTC.

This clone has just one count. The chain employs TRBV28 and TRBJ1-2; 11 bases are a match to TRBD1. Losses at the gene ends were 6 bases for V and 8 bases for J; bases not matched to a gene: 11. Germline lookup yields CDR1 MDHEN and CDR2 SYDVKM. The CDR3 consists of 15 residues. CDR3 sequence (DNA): TGTGCCAGCAGCCCCGTCGCGGACAGGGGGCTCGGCTACACCTTC. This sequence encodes CASSPVADRGLGYTF.

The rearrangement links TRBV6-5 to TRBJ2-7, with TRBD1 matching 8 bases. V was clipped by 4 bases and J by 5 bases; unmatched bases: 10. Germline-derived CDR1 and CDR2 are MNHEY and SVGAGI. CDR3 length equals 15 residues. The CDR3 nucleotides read TGTGCCAGCAGTTCCCGCCCAGGGGGCCCACACGAGCAGTACTTC. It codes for CASSSRPGGPHEQYF.

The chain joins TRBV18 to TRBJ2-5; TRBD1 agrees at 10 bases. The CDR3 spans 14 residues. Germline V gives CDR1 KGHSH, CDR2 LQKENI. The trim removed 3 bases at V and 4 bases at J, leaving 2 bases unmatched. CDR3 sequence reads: CASSPTGGGETQYF. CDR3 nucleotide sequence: TGTGCCAGCTCACCGACAGGGGGCGGAGAGACCCAGTACTTC.

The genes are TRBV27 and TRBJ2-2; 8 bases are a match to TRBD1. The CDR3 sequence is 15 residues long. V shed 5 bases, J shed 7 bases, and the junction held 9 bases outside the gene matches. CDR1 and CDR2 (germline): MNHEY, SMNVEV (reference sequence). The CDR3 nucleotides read TGTGCCAGCAGTCCCATACAGGGGGTGGGCGGGGAGCTGTTTTTT. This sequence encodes CASSPIQGVGGELFF.

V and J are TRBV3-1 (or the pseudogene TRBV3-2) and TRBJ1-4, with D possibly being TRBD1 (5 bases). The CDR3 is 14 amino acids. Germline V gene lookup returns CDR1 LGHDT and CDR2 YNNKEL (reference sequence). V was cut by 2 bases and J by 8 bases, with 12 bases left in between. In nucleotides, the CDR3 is TGTGCCAGCAGCCAAAAGGGCCGGGGGGAAAAACTGTTTTTT. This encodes CASSQKGRGEKLFF.

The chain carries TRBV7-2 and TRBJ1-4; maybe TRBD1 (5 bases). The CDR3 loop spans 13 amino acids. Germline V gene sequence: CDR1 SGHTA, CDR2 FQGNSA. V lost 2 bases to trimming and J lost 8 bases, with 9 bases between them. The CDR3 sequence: CASSLYGAEKLFF. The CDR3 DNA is TGTGCCAGCAGCTTATATGGGGCAGAAAAACTGTTTTTT.

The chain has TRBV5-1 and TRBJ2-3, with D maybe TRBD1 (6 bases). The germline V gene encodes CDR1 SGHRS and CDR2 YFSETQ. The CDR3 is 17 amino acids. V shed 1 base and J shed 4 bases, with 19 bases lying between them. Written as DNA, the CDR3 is TGCGCCAGCAGCTTGTACTTGGACAGCTATGGAGCAGATACGCAGTATTTT. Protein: CASSLYLDSYGADTQYF. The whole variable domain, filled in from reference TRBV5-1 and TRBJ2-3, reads KAGVTQTPRYLIKTRGQQVTLSCSPISGHRSVSWYQQTPGQGLQFLFEYFSETQRNKGNFPGRFSGRQFSNSRSEMNVSTLELGDSALYLCASSLYLDSYGADTQYFGPGTRLTVL.

CDR3 nucleotides: TGTGCCAGCAGCTCCATGTCGACGATGGGCGCTTTCTTT. This sequence encodes CASSSMSTMGAFF. This chain connects TRBV7-9 to TRBJ1-1; no reliable D call. The germline CDR1 and CDR2 sequences are SEHNR and FQNEAQ (reference sequence). Trimming removed 4 bases at V and 11 bases at J, with 17 bases between. CDR3 length equals 13 residues. The complete variable domain, with remaining parts taken from reference TRBV7-9 and TRBJ1-1, reads DTGVSQNPRHKITKRGQNVTFRCDPISEHNRLYWYRQTLGQGPEFLTYFQNEAQLEKSRLLSDRFSAERPKGSFSTLEIQRTEQGDSAMYLCASSSMSTMGAFFGQGTRLTVV.